Below, 15 T cell receptor beta chains from the same sample are listed, as sequenced in a study of monozygotic twins with cystic fibrosis. The repertoire was sequenced with immunoSEQ multiplex PCR; TCRdb's copy has only in-frame clones and lacks some. The table has tens of thousands of clones, approximately 84% seen once. Sequenced: blood. The receptors stem from a girl aged 2 to 9 with cystic fibrosis.

This rearrangement joins TRBV6-5 to TRBJ2-6; D unresolved. The CDR3 has 16 residues. Looked up from germline, CDR1 is MNHEY and CDR2 is SVGAGI. V was trimmed by 4 bases and J by 1 base, leaving 11 bases between them. The CDR3 loop is CASSSISTSGANVLTF. CDR3 DNA: TGTGCCAGCAGTTCCATCTCCACTTCTGGGGCCAACGTCCTGACTTTC.

For the CDR3, the DNA is TGTGCCAGCAGTGACTCACAGGTGGGCAATCAGCCCCAGCATTTT. Residues: CASSDSQVGNQPQHF. The V gene is TRBV2, the J gene TRBJ1-5; tentatively, D is TRBD1 (5 bases). Per the germline V gene, CDR1 is SNHLY and CDR2 is FYNNEI. CDR3 size: 15 residues. Trimming cost V 3 bases and J 2 bases, with 11 bases left between them. The variable domain in full, completed from reference TRBV2 and TRBJ1-5, reads EPEVTQTPSHQVTQMGQEVILRCVPISNHLYFYWYRQILGQKVEFLVSFYNNEISEKSEIFDDQFSVERPDGSNFTLKIRSTKLEDSAMYFCASSDSQVGNQPQHFGDGTRLSIL.

The rearrangement joins TRBV5-1 to TRBJ1-6, with TRBD1 matching 8 bases. Per germline, CDR1 SGHRS and CDR2 YFSETQ. CDR3 length: 14 residues. V lost 4 bases to trimming and J lost 10 bases; unmatched junction nucleotides: 7. The CDR3 spells CASSQGQVKSPLHF. The CDR3, as DNA: TGCGCCAGCAGCCAGGGACAGGTAAAATCACCCCTCCACTTT.

V gene TRBV6-1 combines with J gene TRBJ2-5; 10 positions match TRBD2. This CDR3 region has 15 residues. CDR1 is MNHNS, CDR2 SASEGT, per germline. The V gene end was trimmed by 1 base and the J gene end by 7 bases; junction bases not matched to a gene: 6. The CDR3 sequence is CASSEVAGGRGTQYF. CDR3 DNA sequence: TGTGCCAGCAGTGAAGTAGCGGGGGGCCGGGGGACCCAGTACTTC.

This sequence joins TRBV19 and TRBJ1-2, with D unresolved. The germline V gene encodes CDR1 LNHDA and CDR2 SQIVND (reference sequence). The CDR3 sequence is 13 residues long. The V gene lost 3 bases and the J gene lost 0 bases, with 5 bases spanning the gap. CDR3 nucleotides: TGTGCCAGTAGTATCGTAACTAACTATGGCTACACCTTC. Translating it yields CASSIVTNYGYTF.

The table lists this clone with a count of one. The chain uses TRBV2 and TRBJ2-4, with TRBD2 as a possible D gene (7 bases). V was trimmed by 0 bases and J by 5 bases, leaving 20 bases between them. Looked up from germline, CDR1 is SNHLY and CDR2 is FYNNEI. CDR3 length equals 18 residues. The CDR3 region is CASSEAGGAGSGENIQYF. The CDR3 DNA follows: TGTGCCAGCAGTGAAGCGGGGGGGGCCGGTTCGGGAGAAAACATTCAGTACTTC.

The chain carries TRBV9 and TRBJ1-2; D perhaps matches TRBD1 (6 bases). V lost 0 bases and J lost 8, with 14 bases in between. The CDR3 runs 14 residues. Germline V gene sequence: CDR1 SGDLS, CDR2 YYNGEE. CDR3 sequence reads: CASSVDSGAGGYTF. CDR3 DNA: TGTGCCAGCAGCGTAGATTCGGGGGCTGGGGGCTACACCTTC.

The chain uses TRBV19 and TRBJ1-5, with TRBD1 identical over 10 bases. Per germline, CDR1 LNHDA and CDR2 SQIVND (reference sequence). The CDR3 has 17 amino acids. V was clipped by 4 bases and J by 3 bases; unmatched bases: 9. This CDR3 is CASSTPPTGGHNQPQHF. CDR3 DNA: TGTGCCAGTAGTACCCCACCGACAGGGGGCCACAATCAGCCCCAGCATTTT.

The chain carries TRBV20-1 and TRBJ2-7; D call uncertain. Trimming took off 6 bases at V and 3 bases at J, with 9 bases between the two ends. The germline CDR1 and CDR2 sequences are DFQATT and SNEGSKA (reference sequence). The CDR3 is 11 residues long. CDR3 region: CSALGLYEQYF. In DNA, the CDR3 is TGCAGTGCCCTAGGTCTCTACGAGCAGTACTTC.

The chain couples TRBV29-1 to TRBJ2-7; D perhaps matches TRBD1 (6 bases). CDR3 length equals 12 residues. Per the germline V gene, CDR1 is SQVTM and CDR2 is ANQGSEA. Trimming stripped 6 bases from V and 0 bases from J, with 9 bases between. As DNA, the CDR3 is TGCAGCGTCGGACAGCCCTCCTACGAGCAGTACTTC. Protein: CSVGQPSYEQYF.

The V call is TRBV7-2, the J call TRBJ1-2; the D gene is possibly TRBD1 (5 bases). This CDR3 contains 13 residues. CDR1 is SGHTA and CDR2 is FQGNSA in the germline V gene. The V gene lost 2 bases and the J gene lost 5 bases, with 9 bases spanning the gap. In DNA, the CDR3 is TGTGCCAGCAGCTTAAAGGGGTCATATGGCTACACCTTC. It translates to CASSLKGSYGYTF.

V and J are TRBV5-1 and TRBJ1-6; unclear D gene. The CDR3 is 17 amino acids. Germline assignment: CDR1 SGHRS and CDR2 YFSETQ. Trimming cost V 4 bases and J 0 bases, with 14 bases left between them. The CDR3 region is CASSEELGSSYNSPLHF. CDR3 DNA sequence: TGCGCCAGCAGCGAAGAATTGGGAAGCTCCTATAATTCACCCCTCCACTTT.

The V gene is TRBV6-6, the J gene TRBJ2-3; 8 bases are shared with TRBD2. The CDR3 is made up of 14 amino acids. The germline V gene has CDR1 MNHNY and CDR2 SVGAGI (reference sequence). J lost 1 base, V lost 4 bases, and 1 base had no gene match. CDR3 protein: CASSLAGRTDTQYF. The DNA of the CDR3 is TGTGCCAGCAGTTTAGCGGGGCGCACAGATACGCAGTATTTT.

The chain links TRBV7-2 to TRBJ2-2; D is perhaps TRBD2 (6 bases). Germline V gene lookup returns CDR1 SGHTA and CDR2 FQGNSA. The CDR3 spans 16 residues. With 2 bases removed from V and 1 base from J, the gap between germline ends came to 11 bases. This CDR3 reads CASSLRLGGNTGELFF. CDR3 DNA sequence: TGTGCCAGCAGCTTACGTCTGGGGGGGAACACCGGGGAGCTGTTTTTT. Full variable domain (missing parts from reference TRBV7-2 and TRBJ2-2): GAGVSQSPSNKVTEKGKDVELRCDPISGHTALYWYRQSLGQGLEFLIYFQGNSAPDKSGLPSDRFSAERTGGSVSTLTIQRTQQEDSAVYLCASSLRLGGNTGELFFGEGSRLTVL.

The rearrangement uses TRBV30 and TRBJ2-3; the D gene could be TRBD1 or TRBD2 (5 bases each). The germline V gene encodes CDR1 GTSNPN and CDR2 SVGIG (reference sequence). This CDR3 is 14 amino acids long. The V and J ends lost 2 bases and 4 bases respectively, with 13 bases between them. The CDR3 DNA reads as TGTGCCTGGAGTTCCCCGGGGCGCCCAGATACGCAGTATTTT. Encoded protein: CAWSSPGRPDTQYF.